The TCR beta chain described here comes from a study of cytomegalovirus exposure and HLA in healthy donors. Notes on the study in general: Earlier analysis yielded a pattern in which most TCR beta V segments were productive about 90% or about 30% of the time.

For this clone: Its antigen is not known.

Germline lookup yields CDR1 SGHRS and CDR2 YFSETQ. The length of the CDR3 is 14 residues. Trimming pared 2 bases from V and 3 bases from J, leaving 12 bases between. Primers for the PCR totalled 60 Vbeta and 13 Jbeta. Using immunoSEQ multiplex PCR, the repertoire was profiled, and TCRdb retains in-frame clones only, with some absent. This table has about 140,000 clones, around three quarters appearing once. Source material: PBMCs. The genes are TRBV5-1 and TRBJ2-7; D is perhaps TRBD1 (5 bases). The TCR was taken from a man aged 25 to 40 in good health. CDR3 sequence: CASSFGRVSYEQYF. CDR3 DNA: TGCGCCAGCAGCTTCGGCAGGGTGAGCTACGAGCAGTACTTC.